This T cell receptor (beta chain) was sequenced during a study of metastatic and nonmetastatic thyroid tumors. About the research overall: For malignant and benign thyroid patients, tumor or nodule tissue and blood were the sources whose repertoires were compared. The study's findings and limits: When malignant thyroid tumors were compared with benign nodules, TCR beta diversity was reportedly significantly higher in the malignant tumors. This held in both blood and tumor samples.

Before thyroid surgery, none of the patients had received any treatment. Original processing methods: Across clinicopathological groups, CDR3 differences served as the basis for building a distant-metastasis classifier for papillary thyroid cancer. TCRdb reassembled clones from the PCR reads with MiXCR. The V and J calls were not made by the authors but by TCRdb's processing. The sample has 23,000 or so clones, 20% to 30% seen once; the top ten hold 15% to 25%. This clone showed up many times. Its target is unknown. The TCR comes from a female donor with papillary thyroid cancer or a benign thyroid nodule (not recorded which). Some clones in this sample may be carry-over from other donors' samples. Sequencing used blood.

Here the CDR3 DNA reads TGTGCCAGCAGTGAAATTAGTAAGATCTTGTCCTACGAGCAGTACTTC. Protein sequence: CASSEISKILSYEQYF. V usage is TRBV2 and J usage is TRBJ2-7; D not resolved. The CDR3 spans 16 residues. V gave up 2 bases and J gave up 1 base, with 15 bases separating them. Per the germline V gene, CDR1 is SNHLY and CDR2 is FYNNEI.